This entry lists 14 T cell receptor beta chains sequenced from one sample in a study of cytomegalovirus exposure and HLA in healthy donors. This PCR relied on a set of 60 Vbeta primers and 13 Jbeta primers. Profiled with immunoSEQ multiplex PCR; TCRdb holds only in-frame clones, not every one. This table has tens of thousands of clones, 80% appearing once. The specimen was PBMCs. Source of these receptors: a male donor in good health and CMV-seronegative.

This clone occurred once. The chain recombines TRBV5-1 with TRBJ2-7; 7 bases fit TRBD1. Germline V gives CDR1 SGHRS, CDR2 YFSETQ. V shed 5 bases and J 6 bases; nucleotides not matched to a gene: 11. The CDR3 is 14 amino acids. CDR3 bases: TGCGCCAGCAGTGACGGGACAGCGGTAGGCGAGCAGTACTTC. Translating gives CASSDGTAVGEQYF.

V usage is TRBV5-1 and J usage is TRBJ1-2; 7 bases agree with TRBD1. Germline V gives CDR1 SGHRS, CDR2 YFSETQ. Trimming at V came to 4 bases and at J to 5 bases, leaving 8 bases not matched to a gene. The CDR3 totals 14 residues. CDR3 in amino acids: CASSMGQTSYGYTF. CDR3 nucleotides: TGCGCCAGCAGCATGGGACAGACCAGTTATGGCTACACCTTC.

This rearrangement joins TRBV11-3 to TRBJ2-1; 9 bases fit TRBD2. Trimming at V came to 1 base and at J to 2 bases, leaving 0 bases not matched to a gene. In germline, CDR1 is SGHNT, CDR2 YENEEA. The CDR3 runs 15 residues. CDR3 DNA: TGTGCCAGCAGCTTAGTAGCGGGGGCCTACAATGAGCAGTTCTTC. Encoded protein: CASSLVAGAYNEQFF.

V is TRBV5-4 and J is TRBJ1-2; TRBD1 is a possible D gene (6 bases). V was shortened by 0 bases and J by 7 bases, with 19 bases between the two germline ends. Germline V gene lookup returns CDR1 SGHNT and CDR2 YYREEE (reference sequence). The CDR3 extends over 16 amino acids. The CDR3 region has the DNA TGTGCCAGCAGCTTGGGGGACACTCAGGGGAGGGGTGGCTACACCTTC. Translated, it gives CASSLGDTQGRGGYTF.

The chain links TRBV5-6 to TRBJ2-7; 8 positions agree with TRBD1. Germline V lookup: CDR1 SGHDT, CDR2 YYEEEE. V gave up 0 bases and J gave up 4 bases; unmatched junction bases: 6. The CDR3 has 15 amino acids. The CDR3 loop is CASSLEFRGLYEQYF. DNA of the CDR3: TGTGCCAGCAGCTTGGAGTTCAGGGGGCTATACGAGCAGTACTTC.

The V call is TRBV2, the J call TRBJ2-1; the D gene is possibly TRBD2 (6 bases). This CDR3 spans 14 amino acids. Germline CDR1 is SNHLY and CDR2 is FYNNEI. V was trimmed by 7 bases and J by 12 bases, leaving 22 bases between them. CDR3 sequence: CASTADFSNGRQFF. CDR3 nucleotide sequence: TGTGCCAGCACTGCGGATTTTTCGAACGGGAGGCAGTTCTTC.

This clone was counted between two and nine times. The chain combines TRBV28 with TRBJ2-5; no clear D. Trimming took 4 bases from V and 5 from J, leaving 5 bases between them. The germline CDR1 and CDR2 sequences are MDHEN and SYDVKM. This CDR3 contains 11 residues. The CDR3: CASSSHETQYF. The CDR3 DNA reads TGTGCCAGCAGTTCACACGAGACCCAGTACTTC.

This clone was counted a single time. The chain has TRBV5-1 and TRBJ2-5; TRBD2 matches 13 bases. The J call may be incorrect, as the DNA end agrees better with TRBJ2-7. The length of the CDR3 is 15 residues. The germline V gene encodes CDR1 SGHRS and CDR2 YFSETQ. CDR3 loop: CASSTGLAGVSEQYF. The CDR3, as DNA: TGCGCCAGCAGCACAGGACTAGCGGGAGTCAGCGAGCAGTACTTC.

The chain is built from TRBV4-2 and TRBJ2-7, with D possibly TRBD1 on 5 matching bases. Trimming took off 1 base at V and 6 bases at J, with 10 bases between the two ends. Germline V gene lookup returns CDR1 LGHNA and CDR2 YNFKEQ. The CDR3 spans 13 residues. CDR3 sequence: CASSQGSGREQYF. CDR3 DNA: TGTGCCAGCAGCCAAGGGTCAGGGCGCGAGCAGTACTTC.

The chain carries TRBV7-2 and TRBJ1-1; perhaps TRBD1 as D (6 bases). V lost 6 bases to trimming and J lost 2 bases, with 13 bases between them. Germline lookup yields CDR1 SGHTA and CDR2 FQGNSA. This CDR3 is built from 14 residues. The CDR3 reads CASSRQERNTEAFF. CDR3 nucleotide sequence: TGTGCCAGCAGTCGACAGGAACGAAACACTGAAGCTTTCTTT.

This clone was counted only a few times. The gene calls are TRBV7-2 and TRBJ1-4, with 9 bases fitting TRBD1. Germline V lookup: CDR1 SGHTA, CDR2 FQGNSA. This CDR3 has 15 amino acids. Germline trimming cut 5 bases from V and 8 bases from J; bases unmatched to any gene: 9. CDR3 DNA: TGTGCCAGCAGCAAAACAGGGGGCGCGGGGGAAAAACTGTTTTTT. It specifies CASSKTGGAGEKLFF.

In the case of this clone: At one end, the junction sequence differs from germline, possibly due to a read error. The chain carries TRBV6-6 and TRBJ2-1; 9 positions agree with TRBD2. CDR1 and CDR2 from the germline V gene are MNHNY and SVGAGI (reference sequence). The CDR3 sequence is 16 residues long. The DNA of the CDR3 is TGTGCCAGCAGGGACGGGCTAGCGGGGTGGTACAGTGAGCAGTTCTTC. Amino acid sequence: CASRDGLAGWYSEQFF.

The chain is built from TRBV10-3 and TRBJ2-7; 8 bases are a match to TRBD1. V lost 10 bases to trimming and J lost 4 bases; unmatched junction nucleotides: 12. This CDR3 is 14 amino acids long. The germline V gene encodes CDR1 ENHRY and CDR2 SYGVKD. CDR3: CASGEAGGVYEQYF. CDR3 DNA sequence: TGTGCCAGTGGGGAAGCAGGGGGCGTTTACGAGCAGTACTTC.

The chain has TRBV27 and TRBJ1-1, with 8 bases aligning to TRBD1. V shed 5 bases and J 6 bases; nucleotides not matched to a gene: 8. Germline V gene sequence: CDR1 MNHEY, CDR2 SMNVEV (reference sequence). CDR3 length: 14 amino acids. The CDR3 here is CASSDLTGVPEAFF. As DNA, the CDR3 is TGTGCCAGCAGTGATCTGACAGGGGTCCCTGAAGCTTTCTTT.